This TCR beta chain was retrieved from a study of T cells in Graves' hyperthyroidism and ophthalmopathy. RNA transcripts were the template for amplifying TCR beta CDR3 regions. Initially, a first-round RT-PCR of the TCR CDR3 employed the HTBI primer set. In TCRdb, the multiplex PCR reads were re-called with MiXCR into one record per CDR3 protein. The table lists about 610,000 distinct CDR3 sequences, roughly 14% of them singletons, with approximately 4.2% in the top ten. This CDR3 has 15 residues. V lost 4 bases, J lost 4 bases, and 7 bases stayed unmatched. CDR1 SGHKS and CDR2 YYEKEE come from the germline V gene (reference sequence). Notes on the study in general: Appearing also in blood were most of the thyroid clonotypes expanded above 0.001.

Not enrolled were patients with uncontrolled infection, other autoimmune disease, pregnancy or lactation. This clonotype appeared many times. Its specificity is not known. This chain links TRBV5-5 with TRBJ2-7, with 11 bases fitting TRBD1. This clonotype was sampled from a woman aged 40-49 years with Graves' ophthalmopathy. Sequencing was done on a sample of blood. The CDR3 region is CASSIYRDRGYEQYF. In DNA form, the CDR3 reads TGTGCCAGCAGCATTTACCGGGACAGGGGGTACGAGCAGTACTTC.